This TCR beta chain was recovered during a study of cytomegalovirus exposure and HLA in healthy donors. Amplification used 60 Vbeta primers and 13 Jbeta primers. Sequencing was performed with immunoSEQ multiplex PCR; in TCRdb, only in-frame clones are kept and a portion is missing. The sample consists of about 110,000 clones, 80% of them appearing once. Per germline, CDR1 MNHNS and CDR2 SASEGT. This CDR3 contains 14 residues. After removal of 6 bases from V and 1 base from J, the junction contained 4 bases not matched to a gene. Findings of the study overall: It was in a later analysis that TCR association rates were seen to vary by HLA locus, highest for DRB1 and lowest for HLA-C.

This clone was seen more than once but under ten times. Its antigen is undetermined. The chain recombines TRBV6-1 with TRBJ2-3; the match to TRBD1 covers 7 bases. This TCR derives from an older woman in good health and CMV-seropositive. Sequencing input: PBMCs. This CDR3 is CASRGGAGTDTQYF. The CDR3 coding sequence is TGTGCCAGCAGAGGGGGCGCAGGCACAGATACGCAGTATTTT.